This T cell receptor (beta chain) was identified in a study of T cell changes during pregnancy in multiple sclerosis. V lost 2 bases and J 6 bases, leaving 11 bases between the germline ends. Germline CDR1 reads SGHTA; CDR2 reads FQGNSA. CDR3 length equals 14 residues. Profiling relied on immunoSEQ multiplex PCR, and the TCRdb table lists in-frame clones only, not all of them. The profile shows roughly 60,000 clones, roughly 91% of them singletons. This specimen consisted of peripheral blood, obtained before pregnancy. This clonotype was obtained from a female donor with multiple sclerosis, enrolled in a pregnancy study. V usage is TRBV7-2 and J usage is TRBJ1-5; possibly TRBD1 for D (6 bases). The CDR3 DNA sequence: TGTGCCAGCAGCTTAAGGGGAGGGGGTCAGCCCCAGCATTTT. Its translation: CASSLRGGGQPQHF.